This T cell receptor beta chain emerged from a study of early T cells in non-severe SARS-CoV-2 infection. Study-level information: The input, bulk RNA from unsorted whole blood, was sequenced, and chains were unpaired. Study-wide findings and caveats: Using VDJdb, the matching emphasized anti-spike CD8 responses while missing private and CD4 specificities.

Separate cDNA molecules each had unique molecular identifiers attached to them. TCRdb processed the 5' RACE reads anew with MiXCR; each CDR3 protein has one entry. The sample consists of about 110,000 distinct CDR3 sequences, about 12% of them appearing once. V dropped 4 bases and J dropped 1; count of bases not matched to a gene: 2. The CDR3 has 15 residues. Looked up from germline, CDR1 is SGHRS and CDR2 is YFSETQ. A few counts support this clonotype. Its antigen is not identified. Sequencing input: whole blood. The source of this sequence is an adult who was a healthcare worker with PCR-confirmed SARS-CoV-2 infection or an uninfected control (not recorded which). The J gene is TRBJ2-1, the V gene TRBV5-1; 10 nucleotides agree with TRBD2. The CDR3 bases are TGCGCCAGCAGCACGACTAGCGGGTCCTACAATGAGCAGTTCTTC. Translated: CASSTTSGSYNEQFF.